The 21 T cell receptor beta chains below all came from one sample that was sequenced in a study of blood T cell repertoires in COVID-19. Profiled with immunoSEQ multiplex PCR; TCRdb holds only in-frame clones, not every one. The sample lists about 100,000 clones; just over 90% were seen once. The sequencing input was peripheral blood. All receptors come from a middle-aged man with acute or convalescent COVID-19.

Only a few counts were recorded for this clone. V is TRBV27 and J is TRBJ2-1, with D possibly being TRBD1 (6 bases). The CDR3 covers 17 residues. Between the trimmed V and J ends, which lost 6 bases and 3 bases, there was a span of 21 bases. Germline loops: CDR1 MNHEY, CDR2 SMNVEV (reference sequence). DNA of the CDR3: TGTGCCAGCAGGCAAATCGGAGGAACAGGGAACTACAATGAGCAGTTCTTC. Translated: CASRQIGGTGNYNEQFF.

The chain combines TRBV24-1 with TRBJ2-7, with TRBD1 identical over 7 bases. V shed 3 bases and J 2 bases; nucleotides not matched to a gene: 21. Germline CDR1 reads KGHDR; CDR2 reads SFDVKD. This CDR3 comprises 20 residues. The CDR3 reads CATSDHYRPRGGANPYEQYF. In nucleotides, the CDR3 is TGTGCCACCAGTGATCACTACCGGCCGAGAGGGGGCGCAAATCCCTACGAGCAGTACTTC.

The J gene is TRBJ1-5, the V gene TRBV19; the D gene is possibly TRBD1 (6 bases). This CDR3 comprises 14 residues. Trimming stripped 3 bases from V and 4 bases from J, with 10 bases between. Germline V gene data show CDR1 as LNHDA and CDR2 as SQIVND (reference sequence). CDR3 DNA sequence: TGTGCCAGTAGTATCTGGGACAATAATCAGCCCCAGCATTTT. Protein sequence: CASSIWDNNQPQHF.

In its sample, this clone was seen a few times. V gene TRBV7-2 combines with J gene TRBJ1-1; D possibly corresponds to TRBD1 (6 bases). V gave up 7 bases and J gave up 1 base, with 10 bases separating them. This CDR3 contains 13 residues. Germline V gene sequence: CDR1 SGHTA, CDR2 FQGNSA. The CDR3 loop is CASTQQGNTEAFF. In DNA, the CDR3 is TGTGCCAGCACTCAACAGGGGAACACTGAAGCTTTCTTT.

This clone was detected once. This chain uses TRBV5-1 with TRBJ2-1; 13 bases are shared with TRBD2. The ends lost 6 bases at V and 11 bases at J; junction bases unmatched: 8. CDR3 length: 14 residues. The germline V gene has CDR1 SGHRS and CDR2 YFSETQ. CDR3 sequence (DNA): TGCGCCAGCACCCTGGGACTAGCGGGAATGAAGCAGTTCTTC. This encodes CASTLGLAGMKQFF.

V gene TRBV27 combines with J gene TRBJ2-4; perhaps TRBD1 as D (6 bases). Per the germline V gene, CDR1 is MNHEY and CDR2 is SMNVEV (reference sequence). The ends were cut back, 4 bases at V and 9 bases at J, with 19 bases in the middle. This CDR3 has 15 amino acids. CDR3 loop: CASSSGFGGEGIQYF. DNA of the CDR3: TGTGCCAGCAGTTCGGGATTTGGGGGCGAGGGCATTCAGTACTTC.

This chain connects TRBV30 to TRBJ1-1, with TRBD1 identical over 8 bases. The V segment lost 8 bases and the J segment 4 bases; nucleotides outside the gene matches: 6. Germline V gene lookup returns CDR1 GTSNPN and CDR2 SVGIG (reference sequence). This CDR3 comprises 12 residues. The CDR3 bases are TGTGCCAGGACAGGGTGGGGCACTGAAGCTTTCTTT. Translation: CARTGWGTEAFF.

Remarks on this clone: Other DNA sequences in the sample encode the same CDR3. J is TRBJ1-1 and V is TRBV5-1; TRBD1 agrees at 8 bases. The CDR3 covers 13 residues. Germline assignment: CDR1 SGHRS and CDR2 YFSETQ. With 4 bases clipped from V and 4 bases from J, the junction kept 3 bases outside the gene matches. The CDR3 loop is CASSGQGGTEAFF. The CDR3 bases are TGCGCCAGCAGCGGACAGGGCGGCACTGAAGCTTTCTTT.

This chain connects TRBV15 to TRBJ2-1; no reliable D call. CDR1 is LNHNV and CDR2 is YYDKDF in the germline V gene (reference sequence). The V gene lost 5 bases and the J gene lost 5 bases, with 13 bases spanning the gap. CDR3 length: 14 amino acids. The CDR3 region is CATSRPSQDNEQFF. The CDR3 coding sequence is TGTGCCACCAGCCGTCCCAGCCAGGACAATGAGCAGTTCTTC.

The chain's CDR3 is CASRNPVTEAFF. The CDR3 DNA follows: TGTGCCAGCAGGAACCCGGTCACTGAAGCTTTCTTT. The chain carries TRBV6-5 and TRBJ1-1, with unresolved D. The CDR3 extends over 12 amino acids. Germline V CDR1 and CDR2: MNHEY, SVGAGI. Trimming pared 6 bases from V and 4 bases from J, leaving 9 bases between.

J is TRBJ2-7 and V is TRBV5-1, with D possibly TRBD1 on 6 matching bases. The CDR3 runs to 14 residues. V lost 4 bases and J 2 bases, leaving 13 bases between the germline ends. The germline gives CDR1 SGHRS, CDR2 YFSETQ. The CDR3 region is CASSNRDIAYEQYF. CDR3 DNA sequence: TGCGCCAGCAGCAACCGGGACATAGCCTACGAGCAGTACTTC.

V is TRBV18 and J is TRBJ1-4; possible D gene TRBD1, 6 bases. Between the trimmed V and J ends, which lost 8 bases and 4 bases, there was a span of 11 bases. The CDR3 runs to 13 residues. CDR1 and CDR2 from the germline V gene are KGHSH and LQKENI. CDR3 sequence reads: CASRTDINEKLFF. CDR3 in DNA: TGTGCCAGCCGGACAGATATTAATGAAAAACTGTTTTTT.

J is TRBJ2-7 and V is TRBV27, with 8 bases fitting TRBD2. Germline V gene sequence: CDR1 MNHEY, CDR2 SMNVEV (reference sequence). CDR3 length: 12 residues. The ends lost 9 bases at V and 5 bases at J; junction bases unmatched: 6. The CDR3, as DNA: TGTGCCAGTAGGCTAGCGGGTAACGAGCAGTACTTC. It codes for CASRLAGNEQYF.

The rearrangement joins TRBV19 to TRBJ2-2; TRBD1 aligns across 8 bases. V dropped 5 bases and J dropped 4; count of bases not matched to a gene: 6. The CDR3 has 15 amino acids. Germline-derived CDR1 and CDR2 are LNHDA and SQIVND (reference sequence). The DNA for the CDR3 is TGTGCCAGTAGTCTCGGACAGGGTCTCACCGGGGAGCTGTTTTTT. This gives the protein CASSLGQGLTGELFF.

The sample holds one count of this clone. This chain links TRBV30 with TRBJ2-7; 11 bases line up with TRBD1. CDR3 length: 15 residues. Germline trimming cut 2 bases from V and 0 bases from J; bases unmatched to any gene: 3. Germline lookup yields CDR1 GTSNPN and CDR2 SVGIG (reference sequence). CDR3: CAWSTGTGGSYEQYF. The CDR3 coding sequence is TGTGCCTGGAGTACGGGGACAGGGGGCTCCTACGAGCAGTACTTC.

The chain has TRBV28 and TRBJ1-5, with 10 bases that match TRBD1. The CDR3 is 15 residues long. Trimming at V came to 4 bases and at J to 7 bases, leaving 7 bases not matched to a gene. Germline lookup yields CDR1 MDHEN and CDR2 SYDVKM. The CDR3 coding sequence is TGTGCCAGCAGTTATATACGGGACAGGGGACAGCCCCAGCATTTT. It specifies CASSYIRDRGQPQHF.

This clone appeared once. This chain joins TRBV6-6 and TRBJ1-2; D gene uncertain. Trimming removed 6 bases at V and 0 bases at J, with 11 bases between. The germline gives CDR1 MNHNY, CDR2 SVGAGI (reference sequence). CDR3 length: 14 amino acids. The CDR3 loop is CASSLAGTNYGYTF. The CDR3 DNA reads TGTGCCAGCAGCCTCGCGGGAACTAACTATGGCTACACCTTC.

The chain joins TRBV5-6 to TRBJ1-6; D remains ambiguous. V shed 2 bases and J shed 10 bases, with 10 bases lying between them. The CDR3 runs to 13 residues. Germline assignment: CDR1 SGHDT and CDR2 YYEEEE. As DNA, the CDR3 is TGTGCCAGCAGCTTCGGGGATGACTCACCCCTCCACTTT. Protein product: CASSFGDDSPLHF. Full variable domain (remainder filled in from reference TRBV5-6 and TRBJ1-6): DAGVTQSPTHLIKTRGQQVTLRCSPKSGHDTVSWYQQALGQGPQFIFQYYEEEERQRGNFPDRFSGHQFPNYSSELNVNALLLGDSALYLCASSFGDDSPLHFGNGTRLTVT.

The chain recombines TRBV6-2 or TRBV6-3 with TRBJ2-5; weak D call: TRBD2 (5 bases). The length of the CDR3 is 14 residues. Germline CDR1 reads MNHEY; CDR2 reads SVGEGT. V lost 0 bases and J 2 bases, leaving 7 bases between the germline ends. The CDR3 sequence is CASSYSPGQETQYF. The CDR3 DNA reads TGTGCCAGCAGTTACTCCCCGGGGCAAGAGACCCAGTACTTC.

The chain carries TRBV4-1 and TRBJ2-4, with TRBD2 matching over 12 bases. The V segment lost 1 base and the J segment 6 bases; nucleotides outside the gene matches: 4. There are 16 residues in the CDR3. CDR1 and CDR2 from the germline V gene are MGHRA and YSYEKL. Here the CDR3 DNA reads TGCGCCAGCAGCCAAGGGACTAGCGGGGTGCTAAACATTCAGTACTTC. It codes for CASSQGTSGVLNIQYF.

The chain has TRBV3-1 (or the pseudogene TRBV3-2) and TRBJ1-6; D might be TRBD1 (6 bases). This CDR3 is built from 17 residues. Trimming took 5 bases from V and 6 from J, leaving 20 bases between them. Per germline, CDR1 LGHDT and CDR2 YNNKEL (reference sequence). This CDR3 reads CASSSTDSPITNSPLHF. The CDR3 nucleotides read TGTGCCAGCAGCTCAACGGACAGCCCAATTACTAATTCACCCCTCCACTTT.